This T cell receptor (beta chain) is drawn from a study of cytomegalovirus exposure and HLA in healthy donors. About the research overall: A prior study identified approximately 110 million unique TCR beta sequences from some 180 million T cells. Points from the study as a whole: Most TCR sequences were uncommon, yet certain public TCRs appeared in many donors.

With 60 Vbeta and 13 Jbeta primers, the PCR was carried out. TCRdb keeps only in-frame clones here, not all; method: immunoSEQ multiplex PCR. The table includes 150,000 to 200,000 clones, roughly 81% detected once. Germline loops: CDR1 PRHDT, CDR2 FYEKMQ (reference sequence). V was pared by 4 bases and J by 5 bases, with 7 bases of the junction left unmatched. The CDR3 contains 15 residues. Concerning this clone itself: As yet, its antigen is unknown.

Sequencing was performed on PBMCs. The chain has TRBV13 and TRBJ2-1; TRBD1 agrees at 8 bases. This receptor was obtained from a man between 18 and 35 years old in good health and CMV-seropositive. CDR3 coding DNA: TGTGCCAGCAGCTCAGCCGCAGGGGGCCACAATGAGCAGTTCTTC. Amino acid sequence: CASSSAAGGHNEQFF.